This TCR beta chain was found in a study of blood T cell repertoires in COVID-19. The germline gives CDR1 SGHRS, CDR2 YFSETQ. The CDR3 has 15 residues. V was pared by 4 bases and J by 5 bases, with 5 bases of the junction left unmatched. In the original workflow: Reference gene primer amplification in the assay estimated nucleated cell counts. Generated by immunoSEQ multiplex PCR, the TCRdb table keeps only in-frame clones and is missing some. V, J and clone size derive from that table, while D and trimming were established from the DNA sequence. The sample lists roughly 250,000 clones, roughly 91% occurring once.

This sequence was found in a middle-aged woman with acute COVID-19. Sequences were obtained from PBMCs or T cells enriched from blood (not recorded which). The rearrangement uses TRBV5-1 and TRBJ1-6; 8 bases match TRBD1. CDR3 nucleotides: TGCGCCAGCAGCACCGGACAGGGAGATAATTCACCCCTCCACTTT. As protein: CASSTGQGDNSPLHF.